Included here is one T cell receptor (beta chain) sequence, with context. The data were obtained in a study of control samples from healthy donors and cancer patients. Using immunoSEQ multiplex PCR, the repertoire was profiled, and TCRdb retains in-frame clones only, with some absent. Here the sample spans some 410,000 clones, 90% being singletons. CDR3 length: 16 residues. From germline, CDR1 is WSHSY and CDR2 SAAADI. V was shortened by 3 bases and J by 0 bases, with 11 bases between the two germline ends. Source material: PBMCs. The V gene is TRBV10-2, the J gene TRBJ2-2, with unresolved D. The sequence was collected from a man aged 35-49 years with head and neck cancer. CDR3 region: CASSEQTATNTGELFF. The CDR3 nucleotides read TGCGCCAGCAGTGAACAAACGGCTACGAACACCGGGGAGCTGTTTTTT.